This T cell receptor (beta chain) was documented in a study of cytomegalovirus exposure and HLA in healthy donors. Whole-study results and caveats: The authors enumerated 150 to 200 TCR beta chains as linked to cytomegalovirus.

Primers: 60 Vbeta forward and 13 Jbeta reverse. The protocol was immunoSEQ multiplex PCR, while the TCRdb copy is restricted to in-frame clones and leaves out a portion. The sample records 90,000 or so clones, 55% to 85% being singletons. Germline CDR1 and CDR2: SEHNR and FQNEAQ (reference sequence). This CDR3 region has 15 residues. Trimming cost V 2 bases and J 8 bases, with 18 bases left between them. Remarks on this clone: Its antigen is undetermined.

V usage is TRBV7-9 and J usage is TRBJ1-2; D perhaps matches TRBD1 (6 bases). This sequence originates from a woman aged 18-29 years in good health and CMV-seropositive. Specimen: PBMCs. CDR3 sequence: CASSLPGHKMGGYTF. The DNA for the CDR3 is TGTGCCAGCAGCTTACCGGGACACAAAATGGGAGGCTACACCTTC.